This entry lists 22 T cell receptor gamma chains sequenced from one sample in a study of gamma delta lymphoproliferative disorders and STAT genes. TCRdb fed the multiplex PCR reads into CATT to redo clone calling. The table has over 2,000 gamma-chain clones, more than 8.5% seen once. PBMCs from patients and controls supplied the genomic DNA for sequencing. The sample was blood. These receptors came from a human donor with gamma-delta T-cell large granular lymphocyte leukemia.

This clone qualifies as medium-sized (0.01 to 0.1%). Other DNA variants within this sample encode the same CDR3. The rearrangement links TRGV10 to TRGJ1 or TRGJ2. The J gene, absent from TCRdb, was called here by matching the DNA to germline. TRGV10 has ORF status, its function being uncertain. Unmatched junction bases numbered 8, after V lost 8 bases and J lost 0 bases. This CDR3 contains 14 residues. CDR3 sequence: CAAWDSGNYYKKLF. CDR3 DNA sequence: TGTGCTGCGTGGGATTCAGGGAATTATTATAAGAAACTCTTT.

The chain employs TRGV5 and TRGJP1. The J gene was missing in TCRdb and was found by matching the end of the DNA to germline. The length of the CDR3 is 18 residues. Germline CDR1 VINAFY, CDR2 YDVSNSKD. J was trimmed by 0 bases and V by 0 bases; bases with no gene match: 10. In nucleotides, the CDR3 is TGTGCCACCTGGGACAGGCCTGGAGGGGATACCACTGGTTGGTTCAAGATATTT. It yields the protein CATWDRPGGDTTGWFKIF.

The gene calls are TRGV2 and TRGJP1. The J gene, missing from TCRdb, was assigned here through DNA to germline matching. The CDR3 runs 14 residues. The trim removed 0 bases at V and 3 bases at J, leaving 1 base unmatched. The V gene's germline CDR1 is EGSNGY and CDR2 YDSYNSKV. CDR3 region: CATWDGPTGWFKIF. CDR3 coding DNA: TGTGCCACCTGGGACGGGCCCACTGGTTGGTTCAAGATATTT.

The chain employs TRGV3 and TRGJP2. TCRdb offers no J gene call, so here the DNA was matched to germline to obtain one. The V segment lost 0 bases and the J segment 1 base; nucleotides outside the gene matches: 11. The length of the CDR3 is 18 residues. The V gene's germline CDR1 is VTNTFY and CDR2 YDVSTARD (reference sequence). The CDR3 loop is CATWDRPPMISSDWIKTF. The CDR3 DNA reads as TGTGCCACCTGGGACAGGCCCCCGATGATTAGTAGTGATTGGATCAAGACGTTT.

This clone was picked up a small number of times. The J gene is TRGJ1 or TRGJ2, the V gene TRGV3. The J gene comes from matching the DNA to germline here; TCRdb lacks it. The trim removed 0 bases at V and 7 bases at J, leaving 9 bases unmatched. The germline V gene encodes CDR1 VTNTFY and CDR2 YDVSTARD (reference sequence). The CDR3 spans 14 residues. CDR3 in amino acids: CATWDRHAGYKKLF. Here the CDR3 DNA reads TGTGCCACCTGGGACAGGCACGCGGGATATAAGAAACTCTTT.

About this clone itself: This clone may be a read error of a much larger clone one base away. Other DNA sequences of this sample code for an identical CDR3. V is TRGV10 and J is TRGJ1 or TRGJ2. TCRdb is silent on the J gene; assignment here came from matching the DNA to germline. TRGV10 is an open reading frame whose function is uncertain. The CDR3 contains 11 residues. CDR3 region: CAAWDYYKKLF. CDR3 nucleotide sequence: TGTGCTGCGTGGGATTACTATAAGAAACTCTTT.

V gene TRGV8 combines with J gene TRGJP2. The J gene is not listed in TCRdb, so it was assigned here from a DNA match to germline. The ends lost 2 bases at V and 2 bases at J; junction bases unmatched: 11. Germline assignment: CDR1 VENAVY and CDR2 YDSYNSRV. The CDR3 extends over 17 amino acids. CDR3 residues: CATWDMWRGSSDWIKTF. In DNA, the CDR3 is TGTGCCACCTGGGATATGTGGAGAGGGAGTAGTGATTGGATCAAGACGTTT.

The rearrangement joins TRGV3 to TRGJ1 or TRGJ2. Because TCRdb records no J gene, it was assigned here through a match of the DNA to germline. Germline V lookup: CDR1 VTNTFY, CDR2 YDVSTARD (reference sequence). This CDR3 has 10 residues. Unmatched junction bases numbered 0, after V lost 1 base and J lost 9 bases. CDR3 protein: CATWDSKKLF. CDR3 in DNA: TGTGCCACCTGGGACAGTAAGAAACTCTTT.

Judged by abundance, this clone is large. This sequence joins TRGV4 and TRGJ1 or TRGJ2. TCRdb records no J gene; here it was assigned by comparing the DNA to germline. Germline V gene lookup returns CDR1 EGSTGY and CDR2 YDSYTSSV. The CDR3 extends over 13 amino acids. V lost 3 bases to trimming and J lost 4 bases; unmatched junction nucleotides: 6. The DNA of the CDR3 is TGTGCCACCTGGGATTTTGCGTATTATAAGAAACTCTTT. Protein product: CATWDFAYYKKLF.

The chain couples TRGV4 to TRGJP1. Because TCRdb records no J gene, it was assigned here through a match of the DNA to germline. Germline V gene data show CDR1 as EGSTGY and CDR2 as YDSYTSSV. The CDR3 extends over 10 amino acids. V shed 10 bases, J shed 10 bases, and the junction held 6 bases outside the gene matches. CDR3 sequence reads: CATVDWFKIF. In nucleotides, the CDR3 is TGTGCCACGGTTGATTGGTTCAAGATATTT.

The chain combines TRGV8 with TRGJ1 or TRGJ2. The J gene, not given by TCRdb, was assigned here from a germline match of the nucleotide sequence. CDR3 length: 16 amino acids. The ends lost 10 bases at V and 2 bases at J; junction bases unmatched: 20. Germline V CDR1 and CDR2: VENAVY, YDSYNSRV. CDR3 amino acids: CATYTTSWADYYKKLF. The CDR3 bases are TGTGCCACTTATACAACCTCTTGGGCAGATTATTATAAGAAACTCTTT.

This clone was seen a few times. This sequence joins TRGV9 and TRGJ1 or TRGJ2. TCRdb gives no J gene; it was assigned here by matching the DNA to germline. CDR3 length: 15 residues. Germline lookup yields CDR1 GITISATS and CDR2 ISYDGTV (reference sequence). The ends lost 0 bases at V and 2 bases at J; junction bases unmatched: 7. Written as DNA, the CDR3 is TGTGCCTTGTGGGAGGTGCTTCCGTATTATTATAAGAAACTCTTT. Translated: CALWEVLPYYYKKLF.

Of note for this clone: One end of the junction does not line up with germline, which may come from a read error. The gene calls are TRGV4 and TRGJ1 or TRGJ2. Here the J gene came from matching the DNA to germline, since TCRdb omits it. From germline, CDR1 is EGSTGY and CDR2 YDSYTSSV. This CDR3 is 14 amino acids long. CDR3 bases: TGTGCCTCCTGGGATGGGCTCCGTTGTTATAAGAAACTCTTT. Protein product: CASWDGLRCYKKLF.

This clone was seen more than once but under ten times. The DNA for the CDR3 is TGTGCCTGCTGGATTGAAGGCCCAAATAAGAAACTCTTT. Translated: CACWIEGPNKKLF. V gene TRGV11 combines with J gene TRGJ1 or TRGJ2. Matching the DNA to germline supplied the J gene, which TCRdb does not give. TRGV11 is labeled an ORF, and its function is uncertain. V lost 6 bases, J lost 8 bases, and 10 bases stayed unmatched. CDR3 length: 13 amino acids.

V gene TRGV4 combines with J gene TRGJ1 or TRGJ2. Matching the DNA to germline supplied the J gene, which TCRdb does not give. The CDR3 consists of 13 residues. The V segment lost 4 bases and the J segment 4 bases; nucleotides outside the gene matches: 7. CDR1 EGSTGY and CDR2 YDSYTSSV come from the germline V gene. The CDR3: CATWEAEYYKKLF. In DNA form, the CDR3 reads TGTGCCACCTGGGAGGCGGAATATTATAAGAAACTCTTT.

V usage is TRGV10 and J usage is TRGJ1 or TRGJ2. In the absence of a J gene in TCRdb, the DNA was matched to germline to assign it here. TRGV10 is an open reading frame, and its role is uncertain. The CDR3 totals 12 residues. Unmatched junction bases numbered 6, after V lost 8 bases and J lost 4 bases. CDR3 sequence reads: CAAWDWYYKKLF. In nucleotides, the CDR3 is TGTGCTGCGTGGGATTGGTATTATAAGAAACTCTTT.

This clone is labeled as medium-sized. The J gene is TRGJP1, the V gene TRGV2. No J gene was available from TCRdb, and it was assigned here by a germline match of the DNA. Germline V gives CDR1 EGSNGY, CDR2 YDSYNSKV. The CDR3 totals 15 residues. V was clipped by 1 base and J by 4 bases; unmatched bases: 6. The CDR3 DNA follows: TGTGCCACCTGGGACGGCAGGGTCACTGGTTGGTTCAAGATATTT. The encoded protein is CATWDGRVTGWFKIF.

This clone was found a few times. The DNA is left out, because the CDR3 cannot be placed on it with certainty; the CDR3 is given as TCRdb lists it. The V gene is given as TRGV11, and no J gene call is available. TRGV11 is known as an ORF, though its function is uncertain. The CDR3 is made up of 17 amino acids, end residues included. The CDR3 reads CTTVPAGLGTGGYKKLF.

This clone was counted a few times. The chain is built from TRGV4 and TRGJ1 or TRGJ2. As TCRdb names no J gene, one was assigned here on the basis of a DNA match to germline. The germline V gene has CDR1 EGSTGY and CDR2 YDSYTSSV. The J segment lost 3 bases and the V segment lost 4 bases, leaving 3 bases of the junction unmatched. The CDR3 length is 12 residues. The CDR3 DNA is TGTGCCACCTGGGAGGGTTATTATAAGAAACTCTTT. Translating gives CATWEGYYKKLF.

This clone was detected only once. V and J are TRGV10 and TRGJ1 or TRGJ2. TCRdb supplies no J gene; here it was assigned by aligning the nucleotide sequence to germline. TRGV10 has ORF status, its function being uncertain. CDR3 length: 20 residues. V lost 8 bases to trimming and J lost 3 bases; unmatched junction nucleotides: 29. The CDR3 DNA reads as TGTGCTGCGTGGGATTGGGCCTCACCGATATCCCCGACGTTTTATTATAAGAAACTCTTT. Translation gives CAAWDWASPISPTFYYKKLF.

The sample holds a few counts of this clone. This sequence joins TRGV4 and TRGJ1 or TRGJ2. Here the J gene came from matching the DNA to germline, since TCRdb omits it. Trimming cost V 4 bases and J 0 bases; bases outside gene matches: 3. The V gene's germline CDR1 is EGSTGY and CDR2 YDSYTSSV. This CDR3 is 13 amino acids long. The CDR3 protein is CATWEENYYKKLF. CDR3 coding DNA: TGTGCCACCTGGGAGGAGAATTATTATAAGAAACTCTTT.

This clone was recorded a few times. The chain couples TRGV10 to TRGJ1 or TRGJ2. TCRdb is silent on the J gene; assignment here came from matching the DNA to germline. TRGV10 carries the ORF label, with uncertain function. The length of the CDR3 is 10 residues. V lost 14 bases to trimming and J lost 8 bases; unmatched junction nucleotides: 10. CDR3 residues: CAPTRNKKLF. The DNA of the CDR3 is TGTGCTCCGACACGAAATAAGAAACTCTTT.